This T cell receptor (beta chain) was found in a study of CD8 T cells in ankylosing spondylitis. This CDR3 contains 13 residues. Germline lookup yields CDR1 MNHEY and CDR2 SVGAGI. V was pared by 6 bases and J by 1 base, with 8 bases between. A few counts support this clonotype. Making use of molecular barcodes, quantitative 5'-RACE generated TCR beta libraries. One entry per CDR3 protein, called by TCRdb with MiXCR from the 5' RACE reads. Among about 160,000 distinct CDR3 sequences, around 20% were seen once, and the ten largest hold approximately 7.8%. The source of this sequence is a male donor with ankylosing spondylitis or in good health (not recorded which). The chain couples TRBV6-5 to TRBJ2-3; D is ambiguous. Sequenced input: blood, either unsorted or a sorted T cell fraction (not recorded which). The CDR3 DNA reads as TGTGCCAGCAGGAAGGCCGGCACAGATACGCAGTATTTT. Translation: CASRKAGTDTQYF.